This TCR beta chain is from a study of T cell repertoires in cytomegalovirus infection. In TCRdb, the reads were re-called with MiXCR into one record per CDR3 protein. The sample lists hundreds of thousands of distinct CDR3 sequences; around 10% were seen once. The sample holds many counts of this clonotype. CDR1 is MNHNS and CDR2 is SASEGT in the germline V gene. Deletions cut 0 bases from V and 1 base from J, with 9 bases between. The CDR3 spans 15 residues. The rearrangement uses TRBV6-1 and TRBJ1-1, with D hard to call. The clonotype originates from a human donor in good health (CMV status not recorded). Some clones in this sample may be carry-over from other donors' samples. The specimen was PBMCs. The CDR3, as DNA: TGTGCCAGCAGTGAAGCATTCGGGAGGAACACTGAAGCTTTCTTT. Translating gives CASSEAFGRNTEAFF.